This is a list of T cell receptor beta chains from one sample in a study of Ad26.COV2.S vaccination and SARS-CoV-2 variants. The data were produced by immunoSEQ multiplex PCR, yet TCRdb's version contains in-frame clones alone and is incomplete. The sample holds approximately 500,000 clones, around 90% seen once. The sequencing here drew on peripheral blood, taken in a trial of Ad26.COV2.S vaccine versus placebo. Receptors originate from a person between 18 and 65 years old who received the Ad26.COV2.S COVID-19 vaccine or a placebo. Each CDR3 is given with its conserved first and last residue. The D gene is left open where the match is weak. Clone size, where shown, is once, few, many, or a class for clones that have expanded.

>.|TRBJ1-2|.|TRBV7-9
TGTGCCAGCAGCTTAGCGCTAATGTCACAGCTAGCTAACTATGGCTACACCTTC
CASSLALMSQLANYGYTF
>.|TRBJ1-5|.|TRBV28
TGTGCCAGCAGTTCAGGACAGCCCCAGCATTTT
CASSSGQPQHF
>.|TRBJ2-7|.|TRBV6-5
TGTGCCAGCATGGGCCAGCGGTCCTACGAGCAGTACTTC
CASMGQRSYEQYF
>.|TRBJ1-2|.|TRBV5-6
TGTGCCAGCAGCTTGGGGACGGGTTGGGGCTACACCTTC
CASSLGTGWGYTF
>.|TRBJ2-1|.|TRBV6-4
TGTGCCAGCAGGAATACGCCAGGGTTGGAGCAGTTCTTC
CASRNTPGLEQFF
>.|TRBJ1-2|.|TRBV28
TGTGCCAGCAGCACCGACGTGAGCGCACGATTCTATGGCTACACCTTC
CASSTDVSARFYGYTF
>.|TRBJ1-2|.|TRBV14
TGTGCCAGCAGCTACCTGACAGCAGCTAACTATGGCTACACCTTC
CASSYLTAANYGYTF
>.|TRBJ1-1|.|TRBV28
TGTGCCAGCAGTCGGGCCTTCGGGGGCCAGAATACTAACACTGAAGCTTTCTTT
CASSRAFGGQNTNTEAFF
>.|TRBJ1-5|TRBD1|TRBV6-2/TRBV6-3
TGTGCCAGCAGTAAGGGACAGAATCAGCCCCAGCATTTT
CASSKGQNQPQHF
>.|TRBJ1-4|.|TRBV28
TGTGCCAGCAGTTACCAGGGGAATAGGGAAAAACTGTTTTTT
CASSYQGNREKLFF
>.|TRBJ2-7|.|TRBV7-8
TGTGCCAGCGGCCACAATCGTTGGCAGACCACCCCCGACGAGCAGTACTTC
CASGHNRWQTTPDEQYF
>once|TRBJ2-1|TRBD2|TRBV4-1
TGCGCCAGCAGCCATTTTCCCAGCGGGAGGGCCTCCGCCGGGGGTGAGCAGTTCTTC
CASSHFPSGRASAGGEQFF
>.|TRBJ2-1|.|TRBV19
TGTGGCAGCGGGCGGTCCTACAATGAGCAGTTCTTC
CGSGRSYNEQFF
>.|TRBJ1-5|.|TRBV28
TGTGCCAGCAGTCTATCAGGTGGCGCGGGTCAGCCCCAGCATTTT
CASSLSGGAGQPQHF
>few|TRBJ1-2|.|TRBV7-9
TGTGCCAGCAGCTTCGGGACGGTGTATGGCTACACCTTC
CASSFGTVYGYTF
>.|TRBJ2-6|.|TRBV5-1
TGCGCCAGCAGCTTGCCCCTGGAGGTGGGAAGTAACTCTGGGGCCAACGTCCTGACTTTC
CASSLPLEVGSNSGANVLTF
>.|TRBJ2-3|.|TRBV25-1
TGTGCCAGCGGAAAGCGGACAGATACGCAGTATTTT
CASGKRTDTQYF
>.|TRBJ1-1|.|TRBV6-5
TGTGCCAGCAGGCAGAGGGGGGCTGAAGCTTTCTTT
CASRQRGAEAFF
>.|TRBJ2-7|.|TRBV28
TGTGCCAGCAGTTTCCCCTGGGGAATGCGGTACTTC
CASSFPWGMRYF
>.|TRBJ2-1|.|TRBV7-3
TGTGCCAGCAGCTACAGGGGGCTAGCGGGGTACAATGAGCAGTTCTTC
CASSYRGLAGYNEQFF
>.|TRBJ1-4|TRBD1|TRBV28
TGTGCCAGCCGAGGACAGGGTAATGAAAAACTGTTTTTT
CASRGQGNEKLFF
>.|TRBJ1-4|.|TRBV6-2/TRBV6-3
TGTGCCAGCAGTTACTTGAGAGGTGCTGAAAAACTGTTTTTT
CASSYLRGAEKLFF
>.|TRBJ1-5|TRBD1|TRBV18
TGTGCCAGCTCACCGACAGGGTTGGGGCAGCCCCAGCATTTT
CASSPTGLGQPQHF
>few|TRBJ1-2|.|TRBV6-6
TGTGCCAGCAGAAACGGGCCGACAGGCGGAGGAGAGGGCTACACCTTC
CASRNGPTGGGEGYTF
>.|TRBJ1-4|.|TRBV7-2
TGTGCCAGCAGCTCCACTTCGGGTTTCTTGGAAAAACTGTTTTTT
CASSSTSGFLEKLFF
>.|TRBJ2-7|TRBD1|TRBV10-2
TGCGCCAGCAGTGGGGGGGTCCGGGACAGGGGTGCCTCGAAGCAGTACTTC
CASSGGVRDRGASKQYF
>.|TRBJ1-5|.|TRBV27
TGTGCCAGCAGCCCCTACCCCTCTCGCGGGCGCAATCAGCCCCAGCATTTT
CASSPYPSRGRNQPQHF
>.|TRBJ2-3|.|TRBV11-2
TGTGCCAGCAGCTCCCCATCGGGCGGACTCCGCACAGATACGCAGTATTTT
CASSSPSGGLRTDTQYF
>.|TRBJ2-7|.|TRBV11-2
TGTGCCAGCAGCTTAGGCTCAGCGGTAAACTACGAGCAGTACTTC
CASSLGSAVNYEQYF
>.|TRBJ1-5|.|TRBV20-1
TGCAGTGCTAGTCGTGGGGTCACTCAGCCCCAGCATTTT
CSASRGVTQPQHF
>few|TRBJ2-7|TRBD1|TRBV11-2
TGTGCCAGCAGCTTAGATGGGACAGGGACCTACGAGCAGTACTTC
CASSLDGTGTYEQYF
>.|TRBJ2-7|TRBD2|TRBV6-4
TGTGCCAGCACCGGAGGGGCGGCTAGCGGCAACTACGAGCAGTACTTC
CASTGGAASGNYEQYF
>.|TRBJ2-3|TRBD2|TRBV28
TGTGCCAGCAGTTCTCCTAGCGGGAGTGGAGATACGCAGTATTTT
CASSSPSGSGDTQYF
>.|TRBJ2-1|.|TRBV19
TGTGCCAGTAGTATTGAACTAGCCCGATCCTACAATGAGCAGTTCTTC
CASSIELARSYNEQFF
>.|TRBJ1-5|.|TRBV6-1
TGTGCCAGCAGTGAATGGGGCGATCAGCCCCAGCATTTT
CASSEWGDQPQHF
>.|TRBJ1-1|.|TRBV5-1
TGCGCCAGCAGCTTGGTGGCCGGGGTCGGCACTGAAGCTTTCTTT
CASSLVAGVGTEAFF
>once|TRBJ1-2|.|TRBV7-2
TGTGCCAGCAGCCCCTCGGCAGGATCCTATGGCTACACCTTC
CASSPSAGSYGYTF
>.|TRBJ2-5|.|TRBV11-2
TGTGCCAGCAGCTTACTGGAGACCCAGTACTTC
CASSLLETQYF
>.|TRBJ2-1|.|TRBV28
TGTGCCAGCAGTTTAACCGGACGGCGTAACAATGAGCAGTTCTTC
CASSLTGRRNNEQFF
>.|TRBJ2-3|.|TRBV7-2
TGTGCCAGCAGCTTAGAGGGGGGAGCCACAGATACGCAGTATTTT
CASSLEGGATDTQYF
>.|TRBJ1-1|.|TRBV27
TGTGCCAGCAGTTTATCGGTCGGGGGGACTGAAGCTTTCTTT
CASSLSVGGTEAFF
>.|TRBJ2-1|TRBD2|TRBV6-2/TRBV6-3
TGTGCCAGCAGTTCCGGCCTAGCGGGAGCTAACTACAATGAGCAGTTCTTC
CASSSGLAGANYNEQFF
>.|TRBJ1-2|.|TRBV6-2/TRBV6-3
TGTGCCAGCAGTCCCTGGGGAAGGGGGATCTATGGCTACACCTTC
CASSPWGRGIYGYTF
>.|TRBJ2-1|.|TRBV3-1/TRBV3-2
TGTGCCAGCAGCCCTTCCAGTGATGAGCAGTTCTTC
CASSPSSDEQFF
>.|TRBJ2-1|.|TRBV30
TGTGCCTGGTTTGGACTTGACAATGAGCAGTTCTTC
CAWFGLDNEQFF
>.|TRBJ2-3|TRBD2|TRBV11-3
TGTGCCAGCAGCTTTAGCGGGATGGCAGATACGCAGTATTTT
CASSFSGMADTQYF
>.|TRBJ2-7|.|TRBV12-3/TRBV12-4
TGTGCCAGCAGTTGGGGCATCGGCGAGCAGTACTTC
CASSWGIGEQYF
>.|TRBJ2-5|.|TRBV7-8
TGTGCCAGCGGGGGGCTGTCTGGGGGTGCGGAGACCCAGTACTTC
CASGGLSGGAETQYF
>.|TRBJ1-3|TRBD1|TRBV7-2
TGTGCCAGCAGCTTATCAGGGGGAGGAAACACCATATATTTT
CASSLSGGGNTIYF
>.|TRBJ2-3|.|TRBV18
TGTGCCAGCTCACCTCTTGGTGGGGATACGCAGTATTTT
CASSPLGGDTQYF
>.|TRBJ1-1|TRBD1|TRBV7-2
TGTGCCAGCAGCTCATCGTGGGACAGGGTAACGAACACTGAAGCTTTCTTT
CASSSSWDRVTNTEAFF
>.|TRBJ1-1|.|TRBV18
TGTGCCAGCTCACCGCGGACAGAACGCATGAACACTGAAGCTTTCTTT
CASSPRTERMNTEAFF
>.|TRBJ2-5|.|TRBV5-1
TGCGCCAGCAGCTTGGTAAGGGGTACAGAGACCCAGTACTTC
CASSLVRGTETQYF
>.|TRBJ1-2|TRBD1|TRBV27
TGTGCCAGCAGCCTTGACTGGACAGGATACTATGGCTACACCTTC
CASSLDWTGYYGYTF